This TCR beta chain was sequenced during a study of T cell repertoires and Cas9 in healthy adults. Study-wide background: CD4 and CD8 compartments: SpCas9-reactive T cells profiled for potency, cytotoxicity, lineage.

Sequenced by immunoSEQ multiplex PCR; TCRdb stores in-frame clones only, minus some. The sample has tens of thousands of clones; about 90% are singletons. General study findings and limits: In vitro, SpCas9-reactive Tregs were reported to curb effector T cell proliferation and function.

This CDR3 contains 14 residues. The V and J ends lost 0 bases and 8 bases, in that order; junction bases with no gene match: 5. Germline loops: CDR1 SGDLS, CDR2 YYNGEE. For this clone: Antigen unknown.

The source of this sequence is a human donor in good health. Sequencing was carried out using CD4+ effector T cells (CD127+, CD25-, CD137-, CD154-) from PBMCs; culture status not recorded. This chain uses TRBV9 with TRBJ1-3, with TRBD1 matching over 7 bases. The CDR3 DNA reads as TGTGCCAGCAGCGTAGCTTCAGGGGGGGACACCATATATTTT. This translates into CASSVASGGDTIYF.